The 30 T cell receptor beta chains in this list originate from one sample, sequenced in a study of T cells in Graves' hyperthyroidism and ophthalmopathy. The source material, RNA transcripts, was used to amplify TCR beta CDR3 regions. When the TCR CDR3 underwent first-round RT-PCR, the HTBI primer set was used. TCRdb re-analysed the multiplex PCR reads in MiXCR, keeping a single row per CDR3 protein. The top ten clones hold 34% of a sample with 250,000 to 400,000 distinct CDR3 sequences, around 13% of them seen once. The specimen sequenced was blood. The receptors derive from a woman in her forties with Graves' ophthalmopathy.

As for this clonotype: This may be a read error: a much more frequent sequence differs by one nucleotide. CDR3 nucleotide sequence: TGTGCCAGCAGTGAACAACGGCGTCGCTACACCTTC. Translation gives CASSEQRRRYTF. V and J are TRBV6-1 and TRBJ1-2, with D uncertain. The CDR3 contains 12 residues. V was shortened by 2 bases and J by 9 bases, with 10 bases between the two germline ends. Germline V gives CDR1 MNHNS, CDR2 SASEGT.

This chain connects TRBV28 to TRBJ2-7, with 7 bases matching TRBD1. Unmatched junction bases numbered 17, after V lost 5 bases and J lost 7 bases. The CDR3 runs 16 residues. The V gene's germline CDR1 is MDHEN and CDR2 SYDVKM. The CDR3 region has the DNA TGTGCCAGCAGTGAACAGGGGATAGGGGGCGCAGGGGAGCAGTACTTC. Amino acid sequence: CASSEQGIGGAGEQYF.

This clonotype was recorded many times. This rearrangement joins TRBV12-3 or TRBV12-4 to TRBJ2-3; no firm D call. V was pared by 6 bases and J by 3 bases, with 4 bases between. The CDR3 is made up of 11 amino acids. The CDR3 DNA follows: TGTGCCAGCAGCCCGACAGATACGCAGTATTTT. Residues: CASSPTDTQYF.

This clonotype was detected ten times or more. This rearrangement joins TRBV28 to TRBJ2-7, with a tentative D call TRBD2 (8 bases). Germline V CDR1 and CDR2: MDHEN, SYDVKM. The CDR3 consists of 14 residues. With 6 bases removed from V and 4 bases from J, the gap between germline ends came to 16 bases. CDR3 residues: CASSREGQKYEQYF. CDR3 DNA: TGTGCCAGCAGCCGGGAGGGACAGAAATACGAGCAGTACTTC.

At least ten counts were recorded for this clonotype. The CDR3 protein is CSARDEGSGGLNEQFF. DNA for the CDR3: TGCAGTGCTAGAGATGAGGGCAGCGGGGGGCTGAATGAGCAGTTCTTC. The chain has TRBV20-1 and TRBJ2-1, with 9 bases that match TRBD2. Per germline, CDR1 DFQATT and CDR2 SNEGSKA (reference sequence). This CDR3 comprises 16 residues. J was trimmed by 7 bases and V by 0 bases; bases with no gene match: 10.

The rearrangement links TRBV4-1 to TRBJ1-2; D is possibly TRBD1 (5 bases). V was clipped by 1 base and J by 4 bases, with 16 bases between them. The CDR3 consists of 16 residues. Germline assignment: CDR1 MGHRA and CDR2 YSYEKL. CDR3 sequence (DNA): TGCGCCAGCAGCCAAGGATCCATAGGGACGGTCTATGGCTACACCTTC. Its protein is CASSQGSIGTVYGYTF.

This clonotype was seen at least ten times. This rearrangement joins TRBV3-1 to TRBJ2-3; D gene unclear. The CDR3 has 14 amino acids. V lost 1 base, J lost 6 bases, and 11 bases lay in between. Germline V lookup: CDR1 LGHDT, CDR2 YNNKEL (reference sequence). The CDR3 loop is CASSQVVRSDTQYF. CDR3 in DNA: TGTGCCAGCAGCCAAGTAGTAAGAAGCGATACGCAGTATTTT.

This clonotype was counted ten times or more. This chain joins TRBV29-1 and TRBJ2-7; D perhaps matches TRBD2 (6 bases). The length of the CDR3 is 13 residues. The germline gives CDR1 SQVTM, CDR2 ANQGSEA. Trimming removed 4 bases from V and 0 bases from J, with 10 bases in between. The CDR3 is CSVGTGVSYEQYF. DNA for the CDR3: TGCAGCGTTGGTACGGGGGTCTCCTACGAGCAGTACTTC.

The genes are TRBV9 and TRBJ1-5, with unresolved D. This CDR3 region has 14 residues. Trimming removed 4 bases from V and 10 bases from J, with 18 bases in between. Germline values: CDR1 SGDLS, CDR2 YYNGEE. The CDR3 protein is CASSPLSLGPPQHF. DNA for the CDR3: TGTGCCAGCAGCCCCCTTTCCCTAGGGCCTCCCCAGCATTTT.

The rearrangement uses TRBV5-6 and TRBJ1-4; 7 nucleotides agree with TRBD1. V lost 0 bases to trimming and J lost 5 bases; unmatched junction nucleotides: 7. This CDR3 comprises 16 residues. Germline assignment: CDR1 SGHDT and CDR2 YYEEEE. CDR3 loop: CASSLAVLDRNEKLFF. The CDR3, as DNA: TGTGCCAGCAGCTTGGCCGTTCTGGACAGGAATGAAAAACTGTTTTTT.

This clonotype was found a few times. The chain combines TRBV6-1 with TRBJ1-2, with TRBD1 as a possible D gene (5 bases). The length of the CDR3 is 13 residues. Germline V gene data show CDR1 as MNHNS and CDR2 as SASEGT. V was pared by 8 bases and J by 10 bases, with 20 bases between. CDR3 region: CASGTGRLNVYTF. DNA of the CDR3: TGTGCCAGCGGGACGGGGAGGTTGAATGTCTACACCTTC.

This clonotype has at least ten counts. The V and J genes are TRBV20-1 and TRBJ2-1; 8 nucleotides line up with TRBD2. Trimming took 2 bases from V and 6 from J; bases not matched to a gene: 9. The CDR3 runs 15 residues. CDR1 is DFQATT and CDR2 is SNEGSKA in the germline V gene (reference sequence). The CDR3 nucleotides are TGCAGTGCTAGATTGGACCGCGGGGGGTTCAATGAGCAGTTCTTC. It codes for CSARLDRGGFNEQFF.

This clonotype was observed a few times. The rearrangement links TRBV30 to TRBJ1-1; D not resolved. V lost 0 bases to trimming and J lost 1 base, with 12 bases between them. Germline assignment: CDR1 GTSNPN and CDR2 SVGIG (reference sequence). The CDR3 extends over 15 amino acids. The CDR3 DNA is TGTGCCTGGAGTGTAAAGTTAGTCGGGAACACTGAAGCTTTCTTT. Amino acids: CAWSVKLVGNTEAFF.

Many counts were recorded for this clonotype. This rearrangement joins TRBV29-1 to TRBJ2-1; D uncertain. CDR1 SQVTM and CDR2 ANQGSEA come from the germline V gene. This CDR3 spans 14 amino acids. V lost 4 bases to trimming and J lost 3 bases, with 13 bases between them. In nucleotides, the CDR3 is TGCAGCGTTGTTGGTCAGGACGTCTACAATGAGCAGTTCTTC. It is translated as CSVVGQDVYNEQFF.

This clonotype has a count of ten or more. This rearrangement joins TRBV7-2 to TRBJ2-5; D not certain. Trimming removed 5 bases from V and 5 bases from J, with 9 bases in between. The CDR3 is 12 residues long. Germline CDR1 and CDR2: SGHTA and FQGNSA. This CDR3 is CASSASLETQYF. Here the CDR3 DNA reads TGTGCCAGCAGCGCCTCTTTGGAGACCCAGTACTTC.

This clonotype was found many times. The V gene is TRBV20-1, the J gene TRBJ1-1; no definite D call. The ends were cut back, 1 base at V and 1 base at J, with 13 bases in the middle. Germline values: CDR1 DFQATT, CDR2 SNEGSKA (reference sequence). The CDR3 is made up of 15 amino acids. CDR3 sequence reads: CSARVPGGRNTEAFF. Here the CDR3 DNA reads TGCAGTGCTAGAGTTCCAGGCGGGAGGAACACTGAAGCTTTCTTT.

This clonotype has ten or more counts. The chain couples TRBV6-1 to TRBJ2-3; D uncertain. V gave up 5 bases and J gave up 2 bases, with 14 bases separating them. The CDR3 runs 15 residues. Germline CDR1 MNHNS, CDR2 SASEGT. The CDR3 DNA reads TGTGCCAGCAGTTCCCCCCAAAGCACCACAGATACGCAGTATTTT. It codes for CASSSPQSTTDTQYF.

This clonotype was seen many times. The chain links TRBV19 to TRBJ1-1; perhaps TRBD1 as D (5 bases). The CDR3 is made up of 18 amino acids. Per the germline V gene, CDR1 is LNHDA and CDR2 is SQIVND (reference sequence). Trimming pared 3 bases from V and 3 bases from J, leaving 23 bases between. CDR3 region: CASSIGGTPTRWDTEAFF. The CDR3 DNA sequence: TGTGCCAGTAGTATCGGCGGGACCCCTACCCGGTGGGACACTGAAGCTTTCTTT.

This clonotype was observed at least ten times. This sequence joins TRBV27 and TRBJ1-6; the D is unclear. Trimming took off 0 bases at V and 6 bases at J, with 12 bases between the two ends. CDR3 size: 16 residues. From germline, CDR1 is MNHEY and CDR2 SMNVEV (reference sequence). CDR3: CASSLSMAAANSPLHF. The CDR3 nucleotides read TGTGCCAGCAGTTTATCGATGGCAGCTGCTAATTCACCCCTCCACTTT.

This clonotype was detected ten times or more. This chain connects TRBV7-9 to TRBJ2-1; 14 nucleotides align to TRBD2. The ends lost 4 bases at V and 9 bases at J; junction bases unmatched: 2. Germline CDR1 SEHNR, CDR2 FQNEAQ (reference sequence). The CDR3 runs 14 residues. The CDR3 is CASSSTSGGAEQFF. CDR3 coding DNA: TGTGCCAGCAGCTCGACTAGCGGGGGGGCTGAGCAGTTCTTC.

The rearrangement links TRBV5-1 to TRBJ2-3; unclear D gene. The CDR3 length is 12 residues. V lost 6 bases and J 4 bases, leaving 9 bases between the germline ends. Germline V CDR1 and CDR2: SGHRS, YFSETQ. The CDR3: CASTEFADTQYF. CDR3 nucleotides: TGCGCCAGCACGGAGTTCGCAGATACGCAGTATTTT.

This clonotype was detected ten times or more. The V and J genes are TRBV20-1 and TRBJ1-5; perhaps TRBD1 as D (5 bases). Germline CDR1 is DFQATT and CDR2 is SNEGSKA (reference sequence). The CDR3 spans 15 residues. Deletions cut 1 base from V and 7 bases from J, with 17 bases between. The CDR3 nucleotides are TGCAGTGCTAGAGGAAACCGGGGGATTGGACAGCCCCAGCATTTT. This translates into CSARGNRGIGQPQHF.

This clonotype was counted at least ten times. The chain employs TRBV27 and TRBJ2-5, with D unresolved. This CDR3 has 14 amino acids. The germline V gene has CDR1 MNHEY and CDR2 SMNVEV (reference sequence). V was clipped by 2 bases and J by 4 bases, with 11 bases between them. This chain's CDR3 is CASSLGLNPETQYF. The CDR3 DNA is TGTGCCAGCAGTTTAGGTCTAAACCCAGAGACCCAGTACTTC.

CDR3 DNA sequence: TGTGCCAGTAGTATTCCGGGGACTAGAGGTGCCGGGGAGCTGTTTTTT. Amino acid sequence: CASSIPGTRGAGELFF. The rearrangement uses TRBV19 and TRBJ2-2, with TRBD2 matching over 8 bases. Germline assignment: CDR1 LNHDA and CDR2 SQIVND (reference sequence). This CDR3 has 16 amino acids. Trimming cost V 3 bases and J 6 bases; bases outside gene matches: 9.

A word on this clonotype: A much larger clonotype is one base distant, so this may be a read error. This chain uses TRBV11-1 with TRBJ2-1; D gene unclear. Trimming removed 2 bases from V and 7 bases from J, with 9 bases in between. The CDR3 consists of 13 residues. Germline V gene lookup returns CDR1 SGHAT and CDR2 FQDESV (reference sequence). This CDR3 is CASSLSASNEQFF. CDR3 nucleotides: TGTGCCAGCAGCTTATCGGCGAGTAATGAGCAGTTCTTC.

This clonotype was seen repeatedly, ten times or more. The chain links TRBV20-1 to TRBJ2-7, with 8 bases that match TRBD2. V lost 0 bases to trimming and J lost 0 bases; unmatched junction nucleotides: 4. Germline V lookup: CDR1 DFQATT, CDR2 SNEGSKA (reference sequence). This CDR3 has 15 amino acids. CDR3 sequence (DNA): TGCAGTGCTAGAGATAGGCTAGCGGGCTCCTACGAGCAGTACTTC. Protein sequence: CSARDRLAGSYEQYF.

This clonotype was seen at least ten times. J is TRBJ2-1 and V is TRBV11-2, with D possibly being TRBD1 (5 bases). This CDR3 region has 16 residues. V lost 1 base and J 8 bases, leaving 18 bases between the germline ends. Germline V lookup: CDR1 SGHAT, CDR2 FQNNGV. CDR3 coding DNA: TGTGCCAGCAGCTTAGTAACGGCAGGGTGGGGTTATGAGCAGTTCTTC. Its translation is CASSLVTAGWGYEQFF.

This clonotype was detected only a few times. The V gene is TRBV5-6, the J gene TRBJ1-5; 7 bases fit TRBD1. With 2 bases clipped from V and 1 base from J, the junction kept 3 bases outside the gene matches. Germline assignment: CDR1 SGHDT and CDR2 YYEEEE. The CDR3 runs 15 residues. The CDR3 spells CASSFTGVSNQPQHF. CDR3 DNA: TGTGCCAGCAGCTTTACAGGGGTGAGCAATCAGCCCCAGCATTTT.

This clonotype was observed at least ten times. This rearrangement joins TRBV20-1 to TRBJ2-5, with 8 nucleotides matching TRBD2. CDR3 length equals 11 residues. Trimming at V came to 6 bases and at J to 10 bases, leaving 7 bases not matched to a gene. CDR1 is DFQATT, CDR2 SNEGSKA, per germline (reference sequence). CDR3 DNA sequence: TGCAGTGCACCCTGGACTAGCTTCCAGTACTTC. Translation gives CSAPWTSFQYF.

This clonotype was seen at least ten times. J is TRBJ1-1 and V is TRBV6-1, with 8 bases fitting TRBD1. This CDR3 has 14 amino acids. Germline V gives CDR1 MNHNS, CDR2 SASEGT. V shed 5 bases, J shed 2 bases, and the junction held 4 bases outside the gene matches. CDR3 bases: TGTGCCAGCAGTTGGACAGGGCCAAACACTGAAGCTTTCTTT. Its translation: CASSWTGPNTEAFF.